The entry below gives a single TCR beta chain sequence along with its context. Its matching antigen is unknown. Trimming removed 1 base at V and 4 bases at J, with 17 bases between. The V gene's germline CDR1 is SGHTA and CDR2 FQGNSA. The CDR3 extends over 17 amino acids. Profiling relied on immunoSEQ multiplex PCR, and the TCRdb table lists in-frame clones only, not all of them. The sample holds over 100,000 clones, around four fifths seen once. This sample is drawn from a study of T cell clones after liver transplantation. Study-wide results and caveats: In a couple of subjects, few donor cells limited the measurable donor-reactive repertoire.

The origin of this receptor is a human donor who received a liver transplant. The rearrangement uses TRBV7-2 and TRBJ1-5, with D possibly being TRBD1 (6 bases). The source was CD4+ T cells from blood, collected before liver transplant. The CDR3 here is CASSLGGGLRTNQPQHF. The DNA of the CDR3 is TGTGCCAGCAGCTTAGGAGGGGGGCTTAGGACTAATCAGCCCCAGCATTTT.